This record covers a single TCR beta chain. The sample originates from a study of siplizumab effects on memory and regulatory T cells. Sequencing used immunoSEQ multiplex PCR; TCRdb keeps in-frame clones, though not all of them. The profile shows 100,000 or so clones, 92% of them singletons. Per germline, CDR1 SGHRS and CDR2 YFSETQ. This CDR3 region has 13 residues. The V gene lost 0 bases and the J gene lost 9 bases, with 13 bases spanning the gap. V gene TRBV5-1 combines with J gene TRBJ2-7, with a weak D call TRBD1 (5 bases). The sequence derives from a human donor in good health. Sequencing was carried out using Tregs sorted from blood. The CDR3 region is CASSLGQGLGQYF. The DNA for the CDR3 is TGCGCCAGCAGCTTGGGGCAGGGCTTAGGGCAGTACTTC.